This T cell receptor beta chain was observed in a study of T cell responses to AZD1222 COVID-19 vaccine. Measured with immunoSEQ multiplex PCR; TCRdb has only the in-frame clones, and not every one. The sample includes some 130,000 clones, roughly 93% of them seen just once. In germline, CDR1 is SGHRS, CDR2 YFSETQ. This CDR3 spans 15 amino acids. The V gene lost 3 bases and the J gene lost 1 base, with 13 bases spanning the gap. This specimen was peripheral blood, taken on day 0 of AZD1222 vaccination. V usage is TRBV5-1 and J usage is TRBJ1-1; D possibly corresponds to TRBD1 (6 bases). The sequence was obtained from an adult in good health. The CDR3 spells CASSSRGQQNTEAFF. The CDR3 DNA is TGCGCCAGCAGCTCGCGTGGACAGCAGAACACTGAAGCTTTCTTT.